This TCR beta chain was obtained from a study of post-analysis software for immune sequencing data. For the study at large: Patients with relapsing-remitting, secondary progressive and progressive-relapsing multiple sclerosis courses were all represented. Whole-study results and caveats: Among 5 or 6 TRBV segments more frequent in patients than controls were TRBV5-6, TRBV5-1 and TRBV20-1.

Unique molecular identifiers were carried by the TCR beta cDNA libraries. MiXCR, applied by TCRdb to the PCR reads, yields one record per CDR3 protein. The repertoire includes a few hundred thousand distinct CDR3 sequences, 30% to 45% of them detected once, and about 8% sits in the top ten. The table lists this clonotype with a few counts. The antigen is undetermined. Germline V gene sequence: CDR1 SQVTM, CDR2 ANQGSEA. The CDR3 contains 13 residues. V lost 4 bases, J lost 3 bases, and 6 bases stayed unmatched. Sequencing input: blood. This TCR was recovered from a girl aged 2-10 years with multiple sclerosis. This chain connects TRBV29-1 to TRBJ2-7, with 7 bases aligning to TRBD2. The CDR3 sequence is CSVVSSGHYEQYF. In nucleotides, the CDR3 is TGCAGCGTTGTTTCTAGCGGACACTACGAGCAGTACTTC.